What follows are 5 T cell receptor beta chains derived from one specimen sequenced in a study of technical replicates of blood from a few donors. Only in-frame clones appear in the TCRdb table, and some are missing; sequencing was by immunoSEQ multiplex PCR. This sample has roughly 70,000 clones, with approximately 91% found just once. What was sequenced was PBMCs. The source of these receptors is a human donor in good health. Some clones in this sample may be carry-over from other donors' samples.

The rearrangement joins TRBV4-2 to TRBJ1-2; 11 positions match TRBD1. Germline CDR1 LGHNA, CDR2 YNFKEQ. V lost 0 bases and J lost 4; bases outside the gene matches: 4. The CDR3 runs 16 residues. CDR3 coding DNA: TGTGCCAGCAGCCAAGATCGGACAGGGGGCTTCTATGGCTACACCTTC. This sequence encodes CASSQDRTGGFYGYTF.

The chain recombines TRBV15 with TRBJ2-1; tentatively, D is TRBD1 (6 bases). The CDR3 spans 17 residues. Deletions cut 5 bases from V and 0 bases from J, with 17 bases between. Germline values: CDR1 LNHNV, CDR2 YYDKDF (reference sequence). The CDR3 sequence: CATSSPAGQSSYNEQFF. CDR3 DNA sequence: TGTGCCACCAGCTCCCCAGCAGGACAGAGCTCCTACAATGAGCAGTTCTTC.

The gene calls are TRBV15 and TRBJ1-1; D is unclear. Trimming left V 5 bases short and J 1 base short, with 17 bases between. The CDR3 spans 16 residues. Per germline, CDR1 LNHNV and CDR2 YYDKDF (reference sequence). In DNA, the CDR3 is TGTGCCACCAGCGGGCGGGCTTCCACTTGGAACACTGAAGCTTTCTTT. Its protein is CATSGRASTWNTEAFF.

This sequence joins TRBV5-1 and TRBJ2-3; tentatively, D is TRBD1 (6 bases). Trimming removed 4 bases at V and 4 bases at J, with 16 bases between. The CDR3 has 15 residues. The germline gives CDR1 SGHRS, CDR2 YFSETQ. CDR3 bases: TGCGCCAGCAGCATGCTATCCACAGGGTCAGATACGCAGTATTTT. Its translation is CASSMLSTGSDTQYF.

The V gene is TRBV5-4, the J gene TRBJ1-2, with 9 bases identical to TRBD1. CDR1 and CDR2 (germline): SGHNT, YYREEE (reference sequence). The CDR3 runs 16 residues. V trimming: 4 bases; J trimming: 8 bases; junction bases outside the gene matches: 15. The CDR3 DNA reads as TGTGCCAGCAGCCCCCCGACAGGGGGTAGGGTAAAGGGCTACACCTTC. This translates into CASSPPTGGRVKGYTF.